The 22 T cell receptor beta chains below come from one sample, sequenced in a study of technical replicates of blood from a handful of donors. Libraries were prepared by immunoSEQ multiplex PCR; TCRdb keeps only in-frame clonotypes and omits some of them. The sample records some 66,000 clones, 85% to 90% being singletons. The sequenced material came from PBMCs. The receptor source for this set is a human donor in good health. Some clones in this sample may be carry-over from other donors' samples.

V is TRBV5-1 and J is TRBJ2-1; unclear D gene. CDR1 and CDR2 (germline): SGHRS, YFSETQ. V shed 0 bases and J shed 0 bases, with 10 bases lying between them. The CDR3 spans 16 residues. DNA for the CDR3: TGCGCCAGCAGCTTGGGTCCGCCGAGCTCCTACAATGAGCAGTTCTTC. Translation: CASSLGPPSSYNEQFF.

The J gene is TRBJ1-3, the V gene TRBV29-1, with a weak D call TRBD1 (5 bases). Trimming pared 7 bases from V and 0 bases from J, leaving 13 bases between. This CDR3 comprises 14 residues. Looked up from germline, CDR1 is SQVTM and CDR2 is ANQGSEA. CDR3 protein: CSAGDRNSGNTIYF. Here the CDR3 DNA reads TGCAGCGCGGGGGACCGAAACTCTGGAAACACCATATATTTT.

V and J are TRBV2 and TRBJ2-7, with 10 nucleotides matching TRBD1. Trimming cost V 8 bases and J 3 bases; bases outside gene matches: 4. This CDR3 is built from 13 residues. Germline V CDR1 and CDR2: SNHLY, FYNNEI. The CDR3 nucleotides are TGTGCCAGCGTCCGGGACAGGGGCTACGAGCAGTACTTC. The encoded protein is CASVRDRGYEQYF.

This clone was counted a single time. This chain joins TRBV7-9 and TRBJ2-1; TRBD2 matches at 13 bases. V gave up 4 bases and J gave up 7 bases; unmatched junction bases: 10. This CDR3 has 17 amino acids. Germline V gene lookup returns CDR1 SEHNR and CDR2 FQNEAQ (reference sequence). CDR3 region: CASSSTSGGVFRNEQFF. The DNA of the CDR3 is TGTGCCAGCAGCTCCACTAGCGGGGGGGTTTTCCGGAATGAGCAGTTCTTC.

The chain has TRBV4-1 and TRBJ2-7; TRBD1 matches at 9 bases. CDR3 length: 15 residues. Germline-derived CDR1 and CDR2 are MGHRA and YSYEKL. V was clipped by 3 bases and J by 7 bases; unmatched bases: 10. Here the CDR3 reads CASSQGTGSGSEQYF. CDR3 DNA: TGCGCCAGCAGCCAGGGGACAGGGAGTGGTAGTGAGCAGTACTTC.

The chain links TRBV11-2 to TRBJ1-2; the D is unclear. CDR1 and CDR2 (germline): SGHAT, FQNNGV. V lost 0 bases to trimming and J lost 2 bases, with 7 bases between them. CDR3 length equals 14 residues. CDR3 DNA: TGTGCCAGCAGCTTAGATTCCGGGAACTATGGCTACACCTTC. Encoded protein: CASSLDSGNYGYTF.

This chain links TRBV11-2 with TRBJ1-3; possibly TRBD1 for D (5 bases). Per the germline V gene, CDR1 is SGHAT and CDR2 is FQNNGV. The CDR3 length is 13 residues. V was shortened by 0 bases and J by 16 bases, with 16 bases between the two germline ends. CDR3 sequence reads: CASSLETVSPPYF. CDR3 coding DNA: TGTGCCAGCAGCTTAGAGACAGTATCTCCCCCTTATTTT.

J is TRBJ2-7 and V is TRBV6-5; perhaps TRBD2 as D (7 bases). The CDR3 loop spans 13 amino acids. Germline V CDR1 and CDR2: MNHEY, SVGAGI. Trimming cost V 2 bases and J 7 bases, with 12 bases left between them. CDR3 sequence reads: CASSYGGGSEQYF. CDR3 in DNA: TGTGCCAGCAGTTACGGGGGGGGCTCGGAGCAGTACTTC.

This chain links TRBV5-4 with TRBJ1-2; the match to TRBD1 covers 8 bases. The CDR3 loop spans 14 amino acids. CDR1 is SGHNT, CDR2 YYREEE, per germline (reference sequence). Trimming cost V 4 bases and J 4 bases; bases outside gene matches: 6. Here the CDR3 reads CASSRLDRGYGYTF. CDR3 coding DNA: TGTGCCAGCAGCAGACTCGACAGGGGCTATGGCTACACCTTC.

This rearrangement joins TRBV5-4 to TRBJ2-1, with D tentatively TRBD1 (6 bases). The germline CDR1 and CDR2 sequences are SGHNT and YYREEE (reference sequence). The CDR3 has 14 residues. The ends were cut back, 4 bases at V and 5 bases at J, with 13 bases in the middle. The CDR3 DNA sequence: TGTGCCAGCAGCAACCCGACAGGAAACAATGAGCAGTTCTTC. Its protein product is CASSNPTGNNEQFF.

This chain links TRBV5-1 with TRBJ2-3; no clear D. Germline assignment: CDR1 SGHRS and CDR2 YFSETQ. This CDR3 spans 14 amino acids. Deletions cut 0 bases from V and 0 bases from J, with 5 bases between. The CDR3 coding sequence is TGCGCCAGCAGCTTGGGTCCGAGCACAGATACGCAGTATTTT. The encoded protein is CASSLGPSTDTQYF.

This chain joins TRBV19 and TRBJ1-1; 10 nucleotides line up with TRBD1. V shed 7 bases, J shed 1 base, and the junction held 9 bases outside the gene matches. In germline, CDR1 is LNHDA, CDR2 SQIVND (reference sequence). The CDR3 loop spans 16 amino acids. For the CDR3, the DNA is TGTGCCAGTACCAGCGGGACAGGGGAAGGGAACACTGAAGCTTTCTTT. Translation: CASTSGTGEGNTEAFF. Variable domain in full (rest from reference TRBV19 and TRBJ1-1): DGGITQSPKYLFRKEGQNVTLSCEQNLNHDAMYWYRQDPGQGLRLIYYSQIVNDFQKGDIAEGYSVSREKKESFPLTVTSAQKNPTAFYLCASTSGTGEGNTEAFFGQGTRLTVV.

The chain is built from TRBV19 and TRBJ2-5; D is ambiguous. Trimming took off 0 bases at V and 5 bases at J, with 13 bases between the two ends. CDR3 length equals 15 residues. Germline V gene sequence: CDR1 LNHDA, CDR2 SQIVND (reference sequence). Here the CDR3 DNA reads TGTGCCAGTAGTATAGATACCAATCGTCGGGAGACCCAGTACTTC. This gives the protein CASSIDTNRRETQYF.

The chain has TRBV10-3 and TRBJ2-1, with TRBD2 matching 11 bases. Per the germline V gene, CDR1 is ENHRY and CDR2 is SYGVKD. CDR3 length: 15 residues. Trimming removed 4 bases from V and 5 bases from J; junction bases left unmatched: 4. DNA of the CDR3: TGTGCCATCAGTGGGGCGGGACTAGCGGACAATGAGCAGTTCTTC. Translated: CAISGAGLADNEQFF.

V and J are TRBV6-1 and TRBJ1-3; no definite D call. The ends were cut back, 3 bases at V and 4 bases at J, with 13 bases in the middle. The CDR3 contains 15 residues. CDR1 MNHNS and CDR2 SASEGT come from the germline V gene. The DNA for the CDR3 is TGTGCCAGCAGTGAGGTTTCCGCAGGAGGAAACACCATATATTTT. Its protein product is CASSEVSAGGNTIYF.

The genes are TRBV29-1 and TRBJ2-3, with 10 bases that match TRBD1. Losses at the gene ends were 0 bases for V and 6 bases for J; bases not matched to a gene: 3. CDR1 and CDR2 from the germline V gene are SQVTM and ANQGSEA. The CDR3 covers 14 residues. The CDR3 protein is CSVEEGTGVDTQYF. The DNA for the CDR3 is TGCAGCGTTGAAGAGGGGACAGGGGTTGATACGCAGTATTTT.

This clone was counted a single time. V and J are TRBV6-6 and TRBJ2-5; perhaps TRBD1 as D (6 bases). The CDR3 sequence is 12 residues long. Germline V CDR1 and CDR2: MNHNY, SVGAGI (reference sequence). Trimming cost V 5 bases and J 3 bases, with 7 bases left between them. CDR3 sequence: CASSNREETQYF. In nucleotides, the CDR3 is TGTGCCAGCAGTAACAGGGAAGAGACCCAGTACTTC.

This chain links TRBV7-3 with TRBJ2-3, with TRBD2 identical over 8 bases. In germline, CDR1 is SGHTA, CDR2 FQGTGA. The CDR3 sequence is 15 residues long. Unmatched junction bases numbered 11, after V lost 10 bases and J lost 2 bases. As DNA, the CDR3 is TGTGCCACCAGGGCGGGCGGGAGGTCCACAGATACGCAGTATTTT. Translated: CATRAGGRSTDTQYF.

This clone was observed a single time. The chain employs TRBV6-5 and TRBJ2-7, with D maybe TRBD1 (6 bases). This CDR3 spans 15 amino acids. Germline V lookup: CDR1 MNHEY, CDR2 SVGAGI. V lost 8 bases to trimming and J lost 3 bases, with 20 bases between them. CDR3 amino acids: CASGGNRDIYYEQYF. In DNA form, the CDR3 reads TGTGCCAGCGGCGGCAACCGGGACATTTACTACGAGCAGTACTTC.

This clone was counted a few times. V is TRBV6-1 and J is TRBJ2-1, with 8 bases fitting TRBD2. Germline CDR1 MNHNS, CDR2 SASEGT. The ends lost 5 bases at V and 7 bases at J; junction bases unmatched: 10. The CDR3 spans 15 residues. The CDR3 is CASSTGLGNYNEQFF. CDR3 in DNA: TGTGCCAGCAGTACGGGACTAGGTAATTATAATGAGCAGTTCTTC.

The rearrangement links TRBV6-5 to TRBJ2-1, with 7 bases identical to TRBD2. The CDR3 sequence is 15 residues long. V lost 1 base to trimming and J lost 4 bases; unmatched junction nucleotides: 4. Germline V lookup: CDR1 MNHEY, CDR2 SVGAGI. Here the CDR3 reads CASSYFLAAYNEQFF. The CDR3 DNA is TGTGCCAGCAGTTACTTTCTAGCGGCTTACAATGAGCAGTTCTTC.

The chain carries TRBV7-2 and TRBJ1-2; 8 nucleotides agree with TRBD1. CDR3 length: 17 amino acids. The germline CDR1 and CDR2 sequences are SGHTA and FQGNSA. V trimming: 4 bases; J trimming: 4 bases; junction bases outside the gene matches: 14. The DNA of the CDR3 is TGTGCCAGCAGCTCGCCCGGACAGGGCCCAAATGTCTATGGCTACACCTTC. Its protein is CASSSPGQGPNVYGYTF.